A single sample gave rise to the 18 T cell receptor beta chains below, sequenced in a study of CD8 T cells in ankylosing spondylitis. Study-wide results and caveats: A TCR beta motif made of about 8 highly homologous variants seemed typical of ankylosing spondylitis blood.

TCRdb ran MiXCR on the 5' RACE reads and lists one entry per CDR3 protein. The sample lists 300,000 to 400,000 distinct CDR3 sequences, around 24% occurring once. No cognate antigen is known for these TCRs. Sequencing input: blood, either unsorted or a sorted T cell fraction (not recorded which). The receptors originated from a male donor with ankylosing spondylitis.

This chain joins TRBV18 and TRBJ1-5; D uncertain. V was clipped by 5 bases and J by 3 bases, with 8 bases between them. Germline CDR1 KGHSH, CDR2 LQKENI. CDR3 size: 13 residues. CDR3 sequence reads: CASSSGVNQPQHF. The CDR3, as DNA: TGTGCCAGCTCATCGGGAGTCAATCAGCCCCAGCATTTT. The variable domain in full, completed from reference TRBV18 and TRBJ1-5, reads NAGVMQNPRHLVRRRGQEARLRCSPMKGHSHVYWYRQLPEEGLKFMVYLQKENIIDESGMPKERFSAEFPKEGPSILRIQQVVRGDSAAYFCASSSGVNQPQHFGDGTRLSIL.

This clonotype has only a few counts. The CDR3 protein is CASSNDPAGTGELFF. The CDR3 DNA is TGCGCCAGCAGCAACGACCCTGCGGGCACCGGGGAGCTGTTTTTT. The chain uses TRBV5-1 and TRBJ2-2, with a possible D match to TRBD2 (5 bases). Germline V gene sequence: CDR1 SGHRS, CDR2 YFSETQ. V dropped 4 bases and J dropped 4 bases, with 14 bases sitting between them. The CDR3 runs 15 residues.

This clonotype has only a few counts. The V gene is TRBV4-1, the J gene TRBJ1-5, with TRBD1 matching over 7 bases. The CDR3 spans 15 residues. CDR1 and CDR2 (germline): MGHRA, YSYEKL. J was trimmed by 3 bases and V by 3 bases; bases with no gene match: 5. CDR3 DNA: TGCGCCAGCAGCCATTCCGGGACAGTCAATCAGCCCCAGCATTTT. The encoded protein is CASSHSGTVNQPQHF.

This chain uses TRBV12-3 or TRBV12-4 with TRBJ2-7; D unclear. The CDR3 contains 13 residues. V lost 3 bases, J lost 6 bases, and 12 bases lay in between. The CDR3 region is CASSFLQGREQYF. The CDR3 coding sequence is TGTGCCAGCAGTTTTTTGCAAGGCCGCGAGCAGTACTTC.

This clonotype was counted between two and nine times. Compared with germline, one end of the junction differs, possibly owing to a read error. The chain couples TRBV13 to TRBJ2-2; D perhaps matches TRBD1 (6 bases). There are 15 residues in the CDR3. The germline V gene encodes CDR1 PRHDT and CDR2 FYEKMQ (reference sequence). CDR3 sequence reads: CASSFWTADTGELFF. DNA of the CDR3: TGTGCCAGTAGCTTCTGGACAGCAGACACCGGGGAGCTGTTTTTT.

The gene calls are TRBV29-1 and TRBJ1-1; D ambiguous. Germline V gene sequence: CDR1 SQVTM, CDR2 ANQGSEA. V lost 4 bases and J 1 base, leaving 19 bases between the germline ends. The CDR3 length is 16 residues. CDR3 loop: CSVAKYHGWGNTEAFF. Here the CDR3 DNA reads TGCAGCGTTGCAAAGTACCACGGGTGGGGGAACACTGAAGCTTTCTTT.

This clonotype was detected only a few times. CDR3 in DNA: TGTGCCAGCAGCGCTGGGGGGACTAGCGACATTTCAGATACGCAGTATTTT. Protein: CASSAGGTSDISDTQYF. The genes are TRBV9 and TRBJ2-3, with 10 bases fitting TRBD2. The CDR3 length is 17 residues. V shed 3 bases, J shed 4 bases, and the junction held 11 bases outside the gene matches. The germline V gene encodes CDR1 SGDLS and CDR2 YYNGEE. Together with reference TRBV9 and TRBJ2-3, the CDR3 gives the full variable domain: DSGVTQTPKHLITATGQRVTLRCSPRSGDLSVYWYQQSLDQGLQFLIQYYNGEERAKGNILERFSAQQFPDLHSELNLSSLELGDSALYFCASSAGGTSDISDTQYFGPGTRLTVL.

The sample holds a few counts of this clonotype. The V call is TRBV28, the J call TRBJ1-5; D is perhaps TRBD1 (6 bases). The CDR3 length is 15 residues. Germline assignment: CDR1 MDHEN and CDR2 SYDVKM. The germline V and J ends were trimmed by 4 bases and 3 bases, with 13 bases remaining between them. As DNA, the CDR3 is TGTGCCAGCAGTTCCGGACAGTCGTACAATCAGCCCCAGCATTTT. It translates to CASSSGQSYNQPQHF. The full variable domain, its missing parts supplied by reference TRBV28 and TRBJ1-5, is DVKVTQSSRYLVKRTGEKVFLECVQDMDHENMFWYRQDPGLGLRLIYFSYDVKMKEKGDIPEGYSVSREKKERFSLILESASTNQTSMYLCASSSGQSYNQPQHFGDGTRLSIL.

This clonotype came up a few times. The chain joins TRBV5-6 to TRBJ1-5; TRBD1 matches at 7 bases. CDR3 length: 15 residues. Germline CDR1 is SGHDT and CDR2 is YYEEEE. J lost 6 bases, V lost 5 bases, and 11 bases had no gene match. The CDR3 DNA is TGTGCCAGCAGGCTATCCGGGACAGAGGGTCAGCCCCAGCATTTT. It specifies CASRLSGTEGQPQHF.

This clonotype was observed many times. CDR3 amino acids: CSGAGFLGMGSYEQYF. CDR3 sequence (DNA): TGCAGTGGGGCGGGGTTTCTGGGCATGGGATCCTACGAGCAGTACTTC. The chain employs TRBV20-1 and TRBJ2-7, with D perhaps matching TRBD2 (6 bases). The CDR3 has 16 amino acids. Germline V gene lookup returns CDR1 DFQATT and CDR2 SNEGSKA (reference sequence). Deletions cut 7 bases from V and 1 base from J, with 23 bases between.

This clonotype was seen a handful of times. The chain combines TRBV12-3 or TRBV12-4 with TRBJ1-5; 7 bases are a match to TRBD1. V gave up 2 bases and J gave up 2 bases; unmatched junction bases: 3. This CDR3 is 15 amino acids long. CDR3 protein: CASSLQGEGNQPQHF. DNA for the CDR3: TGTGCCAGCAGTTTACAGGGGGAAGGCAATCAGCCCCAGCATTTT.

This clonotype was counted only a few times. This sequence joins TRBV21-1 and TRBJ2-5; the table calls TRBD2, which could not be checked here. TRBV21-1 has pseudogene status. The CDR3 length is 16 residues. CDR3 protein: CAISPSERAGGETQYF. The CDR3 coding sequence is TGTGCCATCTCACCTAGCGAGAGGGCCGGGGGGGAGACCCAGTACTTC.

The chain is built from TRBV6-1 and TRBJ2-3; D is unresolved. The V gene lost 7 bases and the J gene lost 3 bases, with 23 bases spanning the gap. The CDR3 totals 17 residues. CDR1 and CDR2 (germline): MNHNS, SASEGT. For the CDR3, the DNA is TGTGCCAGCACTACGAATAATCCCTTTGTCGGGACAGATACGCAGTATTTT. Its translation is CASTTNNPFVGTDTQYF.

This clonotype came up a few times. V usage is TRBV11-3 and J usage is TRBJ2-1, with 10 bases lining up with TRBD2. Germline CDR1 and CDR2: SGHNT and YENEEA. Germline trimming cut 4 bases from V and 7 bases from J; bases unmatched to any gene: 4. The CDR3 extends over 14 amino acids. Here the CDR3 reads CASSSSGRLNEQFF. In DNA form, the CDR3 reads TGTGCCAGCAGCTCTAGCGGGAGACTTAATGAGCAGTTCTTC.

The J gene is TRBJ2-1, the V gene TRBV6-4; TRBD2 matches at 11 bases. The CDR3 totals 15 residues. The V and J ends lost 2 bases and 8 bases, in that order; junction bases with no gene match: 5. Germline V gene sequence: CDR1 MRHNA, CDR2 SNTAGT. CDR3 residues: CASSDGLAGGYEQFF. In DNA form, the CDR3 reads TGTGCCAGCAGTGACGGCCTAGCGGGAGGTTATGAGCAGTTCTTC.

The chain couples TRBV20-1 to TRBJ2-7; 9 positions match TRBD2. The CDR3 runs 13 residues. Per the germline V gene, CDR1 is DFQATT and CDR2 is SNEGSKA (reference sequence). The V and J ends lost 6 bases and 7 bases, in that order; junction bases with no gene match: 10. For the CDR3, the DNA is TGCAGTGCCAATAGCGGGAGACTTAGGGAGCAGTACTTC. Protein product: CSANSGRLREQYF.

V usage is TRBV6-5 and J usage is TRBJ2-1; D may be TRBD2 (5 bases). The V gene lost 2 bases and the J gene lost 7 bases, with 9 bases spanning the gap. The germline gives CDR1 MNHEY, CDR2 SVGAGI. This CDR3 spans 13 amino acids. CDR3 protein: CASSYREGNEQFF. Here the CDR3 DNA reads TGTGCCAGCAGTTACCGGGAAGGGAATGAGCAGTTCTTC.

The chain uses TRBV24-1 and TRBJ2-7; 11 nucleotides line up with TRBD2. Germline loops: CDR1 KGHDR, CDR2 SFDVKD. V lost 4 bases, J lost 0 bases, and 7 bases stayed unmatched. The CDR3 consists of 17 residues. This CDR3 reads CATSDRTSGSSSYEQYF. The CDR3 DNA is TGTGCCACCAGTGACCGGACTAGCGGGTCCAGCTCCTACGAGCAGTACTTC.